The T cell receptor beta chain described here comes from a study of OX40 agonist ivuxolimab in advanced cancers. Study in general: From about 23 to 85 years was the age range, with a mean of roughly 59 years, and around 80% were male.

The V gene lost 3 bases and the J gene lost 0 bases, with 5 bases spanning the gap. The CDR3 is made up of 13 amino acids. Germline V CDR1 and CDR2: SGHTA, FQGNSA. Profiling relied on immunoSEQ multiplex PCR, and the TCRdb table lists in-frame clones only, not all of them. Of some 82,000 clones in the sample, 88% were seen once. To note about this clone: Its antigen is unknown.

Whole-study findings and limits: The mean number of expanded clones was higher in CD8+ T cells than in CD4+. Not determined was the antigen specificity of the expanded peripheral T cells.

The J gene is TRBJ1-2, the V gene TRBV7-2, with D unresolved. This receptor was obtained from an adult with an advanced solid tumor such as melanoma, head and neck, liver or kidney cancer. The input for sequencing was CD4+ or CD8+ T cells sorted from blood, taken in a trial of the OX40 agonist ivuxolimab. The CDR3 coding sequence is TGTGCCAGCAGCTTTGGGACTAACTATGGCTACACCTTC. This gives the protein CASSFGTNYGYTF.